The 29 T cell receptor beta chains below all came from one sample that was sequenced in a study of blood T cell repertoires in COVID-19. TCRdb's copy holds only in-frame clones and misses some; the assay was immunoSEQ multiplex PCR. The sample lists about 110,000 clones, 65% to 90% occurring once. The sequenced material came from peripheral blood. The receptors derive from a woman aged 55-70 years with acute or convalescent COVID-19.

The rearrangement joins TRBV4-3 to TRBJ2-7; TRBD1 matches at 7 bases. The CDR3 covers 14 residues. J lost 3 bases, V lost 4 bases, and 6 bases had no gene match. Per the germline V gene, CDR1 is LGHNA and CDR2 is YSLEER. CDR3 bases: TGCGCCAGCAGCCCTGGGACAGACCTCTACGAGCAGTACTTC. Its translation: CASSPGTDLYEQYF.

The J gene is TRBJ2-1, the V gene TRBV4-3; no reliable D call. The germline V gene encodes CDR1 LGHNA and CDR2 YSLEER. V was pared by 0 bases and J by 10 bases, with 16 bases between. This CDR3 comprises 15 residues. The CDR3 coding sequence is TGCGCCAGCAGCCAAGATTTCATGAACAGTGGGGAGCAGTTCTTC. This encodes CASSQDFMNSGEQFF.

The CDR3 sequence is CASSLWAGSSYNEQFF. Here the CDR3 DNA reads TGTGCCAGCAGTTTATGGGCGGGTAGCTCCTACAATGAGCAGTTCTTC. The V and J genes are TRBV27 and TRBJ2-1; D perhaps matches TRBD2 (5 bases). Germline-derived CDR1 and CDR2 are MNHEY and SMNVEV (reference sequence). Trimming left V 1 base short and J 0 bases short, with 10 bases between. The length of the CDR3 is 16 residues.

This chain connects TRBV7-3 to TRBJ2-3; 11 bases map to TRBD1. V lost 4 bases and J lost 4; bases outside the gene matches: 4. The CDR3 length is 15 residues. Germline CDR1 SGHTA, CDR2 FQGTGA. CDR3: CASSSRTGGADTQYF. The CDR3 DNA sequence: TGTGCCAGCAGCTCAAGGACAGGGGGCGCAGATACGCAGTATTTT.

V gene TRBV5-1 combines with J gene TRBJ1-3; D is uncertain. Germline CDR1 and CDR2: SGHRS and YFSETQ. This CDR3 has 15 amino acids. Trimming removed 1 base from V and 3 bases from J, with 11 bases in between. The CDR3 sequence is CASSLLGTYGNTIYF. CDR3 coding DNA: TGCGCCAGCAGCTTGCTTGGTACTTATGGAAACACCATATATTTT.

V gene TRBV9 combines with J gene TRBJ2-2, with 8 bases identical to TRBD1. Per the germline V gene, CDR1 is SGDLS and CDR2 is YYNGEE. V trimming: 4 bases; J trimming: 4 bases; junction bases outside the gene matches: 9. The CDR3 extends over 16 amino acids. CDR3 DNA: TGTGCCAGCAGCTCCCAGGACAGGGCGGGCACCGGGGAGCTGTTTTTT. Its protein is CASSSQDRAGTGELFF. The variable domain in full, completed from reference TRBV9 and TRBJ2-2, reads DSGVTQTPKHLITATGQRVTLRCSPRSGDLSVYWYQQSLDQGLQFLIQYYNGEERAKGNILERFSAQQFPDLHSELNLSSLELGDSALYFCASSSQDRAGTGELFFGEGSRLTVL.

The chain employs TRBV9 and TRBJ1-2; TRBD1 matches at 9 bases. Germline V gene lookup returns CDR1 SGDLS and CDR2 YYNGEE. V gave up 4 bases and J gave up 3 bases; unmatched junction bases: 4. The CDR3 has 14 amino acids. Here the CDR3 DNA reads TGTGCCAGCAGCTTGGACAGGGGAGACTATGGCTACACCTTC. This codes for CASSLDRGDYGYTF.

This clone was found once. V is TRBV28 and J is TRBJ1-2; 7 bases fit TRBD1. The trim removed 1 base at V and 4 bases at J, leaving 9 bases unmatched. The CDR3 sequence is 16 residues long. Germline CDR1 and CDR2: MDHEN and SYDVKM. For the CDR3, the DNA is TGTGCCAGCAGTTTATTCCGGACGACAGGGACCTATGGCTACACCTTC. This codes for CASSLFRTTGTYGYTF.

This clone was seen a single time. In DNA form, the CDR3 reads TGCGCCAGCAGCCCGGGACTAGCGGCAGAGACCCAGTACTTC. Its translation is CASSPGLAAETQYF. The V and J genes are TRBV5-1 and TRBJ2-5, with 11 bases that match TRBD2. The CDR3 runs to 14 residues. Looked up from germline, CDR1 is SGHRS and CDR2 is YFSETQ. Trimming at V came to 4 bases and at J to 4 bases, leaving 3 bases not matched to a gene.

In this sample, this clone turned up once. The rearrangement joins TRBV9 to TRBJ1-2; 12 bases line up with TRBD1. V lost 1 base, J lost 13 bases, and 8 bases stayed unmatched. Germline V CDR1 and CDR2: SGDLS, YYNGEE. This CDR3 is 14 amino acids long. The CDR3 region has the DNA TGTGCCAGCAGCGTAACCCCGGGACAGGGGGCCTGCACCTTC. This gives the protein CASSVTPGQGACTF.

In this sample, this clone turned up once. The V gene is TRBV6-2 or TRBV6-3, the J gene TRBJ2-7, with TRBD1 matching over 10 bases. The trim removed 2 bases at V and 3 bases at J, leaving 4 bases unmatched. CDR1 MNHEY and CDR2 SVGEGT come from the germline V gene. The CDR3 contains 15 residues. For the CDR3, the DNA is TGTGCCAGCAGTTACCGACAGGGGGCGGGCTACGAGCAGTACTTC. It yields the protein CASSYRQGAGYEQYF.

The CDR3 region is CAVRGTDTEAFF. The DNA for the CDR3 is TGTGCCGTCAGGGGGACGGACACTGAAGCTTTCTTT. The J gene is TRBJ1-1, the V gene TRBV24-1; 7 positions agree with TRBD1. CDR1 KGHDR and CDR2 SFDVKD come from the germline V gene. The CDR3 is made up of 12 amino acids. Trimming cost V 12 bases and J 3 bases; bases outside gene matches: 6.

The DNA of the CDR3 is TGCGCCAGCAGTACCACAGGGCTGAGCAATTCACCCCTCCACTTT. Its translation: CASSTTGLSNSPLHF. The chain is built from TRBV10-2 and TRBJ1-6; D is possibly TRBD1 (6 bases). Germline CDR1 is WSHSY and CDR2 is SAAADI. The CDR3 runs 15 residues. Between the trimmed V and J ends, which lost 5 bases and 7 bases, there was a span of 15 bases.

This chain joins TRBV4-3 and TRBJ2-7; D is perhaps TRBD2 (7 bases). CDR1 LGHNA and CDR2 YSLEER come from the germline V gene. The germline V and J ends were trimmed by 4 bases and 7 bases, with 17 bases remaining between them. The CDR3 is 14 residues long. CDR3 region: CASSRLAGAGEQYF. Written as DNA, the CDR3 is TGCGCCAGCAGCCGGCTCGCGGGGGCGGGGGAGCAGTACTTC.

This chain links TRBV2 with TRBJ1-3, with 8 positions matching TRBD1. Unmatched junction bases numbered 3, after V lost 5 bases and J lost 0 bases. CDR1 is SNHLY, CDR2 FYNNEI, per germline. There are 15 residues in the CDR3. The CDR3 is CASSPGGASGNTIYF. For the CDR3, the DNA is TGTGCCAGCAGTCCAGGGGGCGCCTCTGGAAACACCATATATTTT.

The chain combines TRBV7-6 with TRBJ1-2; 8 bases are shared with TRBD1. Per the germline V gene, CDR1 is SGHVS and CDR2 is FNYEAQ. Trimming at V came to 5 bases and at J to 4 bases, leaving 6 bases not matched to a gene. The CDR3 runs 14 residues. As DNA, the CDR3 is TGTGCCAGCAGCCCTGGACAGGGAGGCTATGGCTACACCTTC. Protein: CASSPGQGGYGYTF.

This chain joins TRBV19 and TRBJ1-2; 9 nucleotides agree with TRBD1. The CDR3 loop spans 18 amino acids. The germline V gene has CDR1 LNHDA and CDR2 SQIVND (reference sequence). V shed 3 bases and J 2 bases; nucleotides not matched to a gene: 13. CDR3 loop: CASSILGRRDRANYGYTF. The CDR3 bases are TGTGCCAGTAGTATTTTGGGTCGGCGGGACAGGGCCAACTATGGCTACACCTTC.

The V gene is TRBV5-1, the J gene TRBJ2-5; TRBD2 aligns across 9 bases. The germline V gene encodes CDR1 SGHRS and CDR2 YFSETQ. Unmatched junction bases numbered 12, after V lost 4 bases and J lost 5 bases. The CDR3 loop spans 16 amino acids. DNA of the CDR3: TGCGCCAGCAGCCCGGATAGCGGGGGCCGAGGGGAGACCCAGTACTTC. Amino acids: CASSPDSGGRGETQYF.

V is TRBV24-1 and J is TRBJ1-2; D ambiguous. This CDR3 comprises 15 residues. Trimming stripped 3 bases from V and 2 bases from J, with 12 bases between. In germline, CDR1 is KGHDR, CDR2 SFDVKD. The CDR3 is CATSDKNNGNYGYTF. The CDR3, as DNA: TGTGCCACCAGTGATAAAAACAACGGGAACTATGGCTACACCTTC.

The chain recombines TRBV30 with TRBJ1-5, with 7 bases that match TRBD1. Germline CDR1 is GTSNPN and CDR2 is SVGIG (reference sequence). CDR3 length: 15 amino acids. The trim removed 5 bases at V and 3 bases at J, leaving 10 bases unmatched. CDR3: CAWGDRRGLNQPQHF. CDR3 nucleotide sequence: TGTGCCTGGGGCGACAGGAGGGGGCTCAATCAGCCCCAGCATTTT.

The chain employs TRBV4-2 and TRBJ2-3; 8 bases align to TRBD2. The CDR3 covers 16 residues. CDR1 LGHNA and CDR2 YNFKEQ come from the germline V gene. Trimming took 0 bases from V and 2 from J; bases not matched to a gene: 4. CDR3 residues: CASSQELAGTTDTQYF. The CDR3 bases are TGTGCCAGCAGCCAAGAGTTAGCGGGAACCACAGATACGCAGTATTTT.

The gene calls are TRBV2 and TRBJ1-2, with D unresolved. The V end lost 2 bases, the J end lost 8 bases, and 15 bases lay between the germline ends. The CDR3 spans 14 residues. Germline CDR1 reads SNHLY; CDR2 reads FYNNEI. The CDR3 DNA reads as TGTGCCAGCAGTGAATCTCTGGGCCAGAAAGGCTACACCTTC. Translating gives CASSESLGQKGYTF.

This clone was seen a few times. The chain has TRBV9 and TRBJ2-1; D gene unclear. The CDR3 runs 15 residues. CDR1 and CDR2 (germline): SGDLS, YYNGEE. Trimming cost V 1 base and J 0 bases, with 8 bases left between them. The CDR3 DNA sequence: TGTGCCAGCAGCGTATTGGTTAGCTCCTACAATGAGCAGTTCTTC. Encoded protein: CASSVLVSSYNEQFF.

This rearrangement joins TRBV6-2 or TRBV6-3 to TRBJ2-5; 7 positions match TRBD1. Trimming cost V 4 bases and J 2 bases; bases outside gene matches: 7. Germline CDR1 is MNHEY and CDR2 is SVGEGT. The CDR3 is made up of 15 amino acids. The CDR3 is CASSSRTGLQETQYF. CDR3 in DNA: TGTGCCAGCAGTTCTCGGACAGGCCTTCAAGAGACCCAGTACTTC.

This clone was observed many times. The rearrangement joins TRBV5-6 to TRBJ2-6, with D possibly being TRBD1 (5 bases). The CDR3 contains 15 residues. With 4 bases removed from V and 0 bases from J, the gap between germline ends came to 8 bases. Germline V lookup: CDR1 SGHDT, CDR2 YYEEEE. The CDR3 DNA follows: TGTGCCAGCAGCAGAGACAGCTCTGGGGCCAACGTCCTGACTTTC. Translated: CASSRDSSGANVLTF.

The chain joins TRBV6-5 to TRBJ2-5; no definite D call. Germline CDR1 and CDR2: MNHEY and SVGAGI. The ends were cut back, 7 bases at V and 1 base at J, with 10 bases in the middle. The CDR3 consists of 13 residues. CDR3 DNA sequence: TGTGCCAGCAAGACAAACCGCCAAGAGACCCAGTACTTC. It encodes CASKTNRQETQYF.

The chain has TRBV16 and TRBJ1-6; weak D call: TRBD1 (6 bases). Looked up from germline, CDR1 is KGHSY and CDR2 is FQNENV. Trimming took off 1 base at V and 5 bases at J, with 12 bases between the two ends. The CDR3 spans 16 residues. The CDR3 here is CASSQFERTDNSPLHF. CDR3 nucleotide sequence: TGTGCCAGCAGCCAATTTGAACGGACAGATAATTCACCCCTCCACTTT.

The V and J genes are TRBV5-1 and TRBJ2-3; 10 bases fit TRBD2. J lost 4 bases, V lost 4 bases, and 6 bases had no gene match. Germline V gene data show CDR1 as SGHRS and CDR2 as YFSETQ. The CDR3 extends over 15 amino acids. The CDR3, as DNA: TGCGCCAGCAGCCGAACTAGCGGGGACGCAGATACGCAGTATTTT. Translating gives CASSRTSGDADTQYF.

The rearrangement links TRBV7-9 to TRBJ1-2; no firm D call. Trimming shortened V by 5 bases and J by 13 bases, and 23 bases separated the two germline ends. CDR1 and CDR2 (germline): SEHNR, FQNEAQ (reference sequence). This CDR3 spans 14 amino acids. The chain's CDR3 is CASSPPVGGEGSTF. In nucleotides, the CDR3 is TGTGCCAGCAGCCCCCCGGTAGGCGGCGAGGGAAGCACCTTC.